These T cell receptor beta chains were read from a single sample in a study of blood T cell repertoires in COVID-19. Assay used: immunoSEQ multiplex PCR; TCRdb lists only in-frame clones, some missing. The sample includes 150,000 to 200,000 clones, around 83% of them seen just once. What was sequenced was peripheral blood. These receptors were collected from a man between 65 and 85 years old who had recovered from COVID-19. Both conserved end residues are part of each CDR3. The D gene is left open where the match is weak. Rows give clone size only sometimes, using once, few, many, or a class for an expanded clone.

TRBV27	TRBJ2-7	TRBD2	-	TGTGCCAGCAGTTCAATGACTAGCGGGGTTACCTACGAGCAGTACTTC	CASSSMTSGVTYEQYF
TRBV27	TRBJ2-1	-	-	TGTGCCAGCAGTTCACGGGACAAAAACAATGAGCAGTTCTTC	CASSSRDKNNEQFF
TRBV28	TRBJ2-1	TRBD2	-	TGTGCCAGCAGTTCCTCGACTAGCGGACTGTACAATGAGCAGTTCTTC	CASSSSTSGLYNEQFF
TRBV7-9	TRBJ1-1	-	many	TGTGCCAGTCGACGGCCCGAGGACACTGAAGCTTTCTTT	CASRRPEDTEAFF
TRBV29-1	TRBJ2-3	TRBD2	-	TGCAGCGTTCTGGCGGGAGGCACAGATACGCAGTATTTT	CSVLAGGTDTQYF
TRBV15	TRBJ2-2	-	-	TGTGCCACCAGCAGAGACTTCGGGACATCCGACACCGGGGAGCTGTTTTTT	CATSRDFGTSDTGELFF
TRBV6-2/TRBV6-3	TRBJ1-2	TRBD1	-	TGTGCCAGCAGTTTTCCTGGACAGGGTATCCGCGGCTACACCTTC	CASSFPGQGIRGYTF
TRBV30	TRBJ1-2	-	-	TGTGCCTGGAGTGTACAGTCGAGTCGTGGCTACACCTTC	CAWSVQSSRGYTF
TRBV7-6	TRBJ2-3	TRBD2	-	TGTGCCAGCAGTCCTAGCGGGAACACAGATACGCAGTATTTT	CASSPSGNTDTQYF
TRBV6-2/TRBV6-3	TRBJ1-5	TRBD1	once	TGTGCCAGCAGCGGGACAGGGGGATTGGGTCAGCCCCAGCATTTT	CASSGTGGLGQPQHF
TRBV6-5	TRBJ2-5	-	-	TGTGCCAGCAGGGAGGGATCCCTTAGGGAGACCCAGTACTTC	CASREGSLRETQYF
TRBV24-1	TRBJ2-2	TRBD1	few	TGTGCCACCAGTGAAGGATCCGGGACAGCGAACACCGGGGAGCTGTTTTTT	CATSEGSGTANTGELFF
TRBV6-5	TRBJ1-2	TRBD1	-	TGTGCCAGCAGTTACCTCGACAGGGTGGATGGCTACACCTTC	CASSYLDRVDGYTF
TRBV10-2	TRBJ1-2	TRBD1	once	TGCGCCAGCAGTCAACAGGGGGTTGGCTACACCTTC	CASSQQGVGYTF
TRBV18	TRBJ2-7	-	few	TGTGCCAGCTCCCTTAGCCTTTACGAGCAGTACTTC	CASSLSLYEQYF
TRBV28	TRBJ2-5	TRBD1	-	TGTGCCAGCAGTTTACCCGGACAGGGGAGACGTGAGACCCAGTACTTC	CASSLPGQGRRETQYF
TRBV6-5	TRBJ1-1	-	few	TGTGCCAGCAGTACATACTCGGGGGGCACTGAAGCTTTCTTT	CASSTYSGGTEAFF
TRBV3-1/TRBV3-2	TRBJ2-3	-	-	TGTGCCAGCAGCCAAGGTGCGACGCAGTATTTT	CASSQGATQYF
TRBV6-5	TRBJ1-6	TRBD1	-	TGTGCCAGCAGCGTGGACAGGGGGCTGGGTTCACCCCTCCACTTT	CASSVDRGLGSPLHF
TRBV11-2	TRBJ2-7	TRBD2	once	TGTGCCAGCAGCCCGGGACTAGCGGTCTATATCTCCTACGAGCAGTACTTC	CASSPGLAVYISYEQYF
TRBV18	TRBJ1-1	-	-	TGTGCCAGCTCACCTAGACAAGAATCGAACACTGAAGCTTTCTTT	CASSPRQESNTEAFF
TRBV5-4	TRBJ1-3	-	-	TGTGCCAGCAGCTTGGGACAGGCTGGAAACACCATATATTTT	CASSLGQAGNTIYF
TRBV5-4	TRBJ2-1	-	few	TGTGCCAGCAGCCCCGGCGGGCTAGCGAGTTCCTACAATGAGCAGTTCTTC	CASSPGGLASSYNEQFF
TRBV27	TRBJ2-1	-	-	TGTGCCAGCAGTTTGGCCCCCGTGGGGGGTGATGAGCAGTTCTTC	CASSLAPVGGDEQFF
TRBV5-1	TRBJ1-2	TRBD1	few	TGCGCCAGCAGCTTGGTGACAGGGGTGAATGGCTACACCTTC	CASSLVTGVNGYTF
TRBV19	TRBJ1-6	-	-	TGTGCCAGTAGTATCCCGGGAGTTAATTCACCCCTCCACTTT	CASSIPGVNSPLHF
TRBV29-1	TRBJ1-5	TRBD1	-	TGCAGCGCACAGACAGGGTTCGGCCAGCCCCAGCATTTT	CSAQTGFGQPQHF